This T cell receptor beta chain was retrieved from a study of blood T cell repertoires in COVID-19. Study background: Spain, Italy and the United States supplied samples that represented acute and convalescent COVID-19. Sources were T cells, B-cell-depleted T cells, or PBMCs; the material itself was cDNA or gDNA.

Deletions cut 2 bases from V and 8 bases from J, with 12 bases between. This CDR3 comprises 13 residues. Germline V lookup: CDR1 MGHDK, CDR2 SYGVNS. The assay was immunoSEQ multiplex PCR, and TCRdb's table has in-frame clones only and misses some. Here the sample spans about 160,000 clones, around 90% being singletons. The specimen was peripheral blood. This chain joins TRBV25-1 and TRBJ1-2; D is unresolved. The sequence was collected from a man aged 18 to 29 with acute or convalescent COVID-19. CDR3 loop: CASSESLARGYTF. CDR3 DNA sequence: TGTGCCAGCAGTGAAAGTCTGGCTAGAGGCTACACCTTC.